The 24 T cell receptor beta chains below come from one sample, sequenced in a study of T cell repertoires in cytomegalovirus infection. Using its own MiXCR run on the reads, TCRdb lists one record per CDR3 protein. This sample has about 300,000 distinct CDR3 sequences, with about a quarter found just once. Sequenced material: PBMCs. These receptors all stem from a human donor in good health (CMV status not recorded). Some clones in this sample may be carry-over from other donors' samples.

V and J are TRBV7-6 and TRBJ2-1; 8 bases agree with TRBD1. CDR1 SGHVS and CDR2 FNYEAQ come from the germline V gene. Germline trimming cut 6 bases from V and 7 bases from J; bases unmatched to any gene: 23. This CDR3 comprises 19 residues. CDR3: CASSYGGTGISKRQNEQFF. The CDR3 DNA sequence: TGTGCCAGCAGTTATGGAGGGACAGGTATAAGTAAAAGACAAAATGAGCAGTTCTTC.

This clonotype was counted once. The chain recombines TRBV29-1 with TRBJ1-1; 8 nucleotides align to TRBD1. Trimming took 5 bases from V and 5 from J; bases not matched to a gene: 10. CDR1 is SQVTM and CDR2 is ANQGSEA in the germline V gene. The CDR3 length is 14 residues. The CDR3 sequence: CSVTDRGGGTEAFF. CDR3 DNA: TGCAGCGTTACAGACAGGGGCGGAGGGACTGAAGCTTTCTTT.

This clonotype was seen only a few times. The chain has TRBV19 and TRBJ2-2, with TRBD1 as a possible D gene (6 bases). Germline CDR1 reads LNHDA; CDR2 reads SQIVND (reference sequence). The CDR3 runs to 14 residues. The V end lost 5 bases, the J end lost 3 bases, and 10 bases lay between the germline ends. The CDR3 DNA follows: TGTGCCAGTAGTTTGCCAGGGGACACCGGGGAGCTGTTTTTT. It is translated as CASSLPGDTGELFF.

This clonotype occurred many times. The chain joins TRBV12-3 or TRBV12-4 to TRBJ2-1; D remains unclear. V lost 3 bases and J 8 bases, leaving 14 bases between the germline ends. CDR3 length equals 14 residues. This CDR3 is CASSFMASRDEQFF. DNA of the CDR3: TGTGCCAGCAGTTTCATGGCTAGTCGGGATGAGCAGTTCTTC.

This clonotype appeared a few times. The chain uses TRBV7-2 and TRBJ2-3; D is unresolved. CDR3 length: 15 amino acids. Trimming removed 0 bases from V and 0 bases from J, with 7 bases in between. Germline V gene data show CDR1 as SGHTA and CDR2 as FQGNSA. The CDR3 spells CASSLAHISTDTQYF. The CDR3 DNA reads as TGTGCCAGCAGCTTAGCACACATTAGCACAGATACGCAGTATTTT.

This chain connects TRBV28 to TRBJ1-2; D gene ambiguous. From germline, CDR1 is MDHEN and CDR2 SYDVKM. The V and J ends lost 3 bases and 2 bases respectively, with 7 bases between them. This CDR3 contains 13 residues. DNA for the CDR3: TGTGCCAGCAGTTTTGTACCAAACTATGGCTACACCTTC. Its protein product is CASSFVPNYGYTF.

This clonotype has at least ten counts. The CDR3 spells CASRKSGTGLNNSPLHF. As DNA, the CDR3 is TGTGCCAGCAGAAAATCCGGGACAGGGTTGAATAATTCACCCCTCCACTTT. This chain joins TRBV7-2 and TRBJ1-6, with TRBD1 identical over 9 bases. Trimming at V came to 6 bases and at J to 5 bases, leaving 11 bases not matched to a gene. Germline V gene lookup returns CDR1 SGHTA and CDR2 FQGNSA. CDR3 length: 17 amino acids.

Ten or more counts support this clonotype. The CDR3 coding sequence is TGTGCCAGCAGTGCCGGGACAGGGGTGGGGCACAATGAGCAGTTCTTC. It encodes CASSAGTGVGHNEQFF. The chain couples TRBV28 to TRBJ2-1; 10 nucleotides align to TRBD1. Looked up from germline, CDR1 is MDHEN and CDR2 is SYDVKM. The CDR3 extends over 16 amino acids. V was clipped by 5 bases and J by 5 bases; unmatched bases: 9.

The chain combines TRBV9 with TRBJ2-1; 15 positions match TRBD2. This CDR3 is 15 amino acids long. After removal of 4 bases from V and 9 bases from J, the junction contained 5 bases not matched to a gene. Per the germline V gene, CDR1 is SGDLS and CDR2 is YYNGEE. This CDR3 is CASSRTSGGAGEQFF. The CDR3 DNA reads TGTGCCAGCAGCCGGACTAGCGGGGGGGCCGGTGAGCAGTTCTTC.

The chain links TRBV14 to TRBJ2-1; 7 positions agree with TRBD2. The germline V gene has CDR1 SGHDN and CDR2 FVKESK. The junction had 6 bases not matched to a gene; V was cut back by 4 bases and J by 0 bases. The CDR3 spans 16 residues. The chain's CDR3 is CASSPVWGGSYNEQFF. The CDR3 region has the DNA TGTGCCAGCAGCCCTGTTTGGGGGGGCTCCTACAATGAGCAGTTCTTC.

CDR3 bases: TGTGCCAGCAACGACTTTTTGGTGGGGGAGATCGAGACCCAGTACTTC. It encodes CASNDFLVGEIETQYF. The chain joins TRBV2 to TRBJ2-5, with D perhaps being TRBD1 or TRBD2 (5 bases each). CDR1 SNHLY and CDR2 FYNNEI come from the germline V gene. The CDR3 has 16 residues. V was cut by 7 bases and J by 5 bases, with 23 bases left in between.

The V and J genes are TRBV6-1 and TRBJ2-1; 8 bases are a match to TRBD2. Germline V lookup: CDR1 MNHNS, CDR2 SASEGT. V lost 2 bases, J lost 0 bases, and 6 bases stayed unmatched. The CDR3 totals 17 residues. The CDR3 protein is CASSEFSGASSYNEQFF. CDR3 nucleotide sequence: TGTGCCAGCAGTGAATTTAGCGGGGCGAGCTCCTACAATGAGCAGTTCTTC.

This clonotype appeared many times. This CDR3 is CASSPTGTTYNEQFF. CDR3 DNA sequence: TGTGCCAGCAGCCCTACGGGAACCACCTACAATGAGCAGTTCTTC. This chain uses TRBV7-2 with TRBJ2-1; maybe TRBD2 (5 bases). The CDR3 covers 15 residues. The V end lost 5 bases, the J end lost 2 bases, and 13 bases lay between the germline ends. The germline V gene has CDR1 SGHTA and CDR2 FQGNSA.

A few counts support this clonotype. The CDR3 bases are TGTGCCAGCAGACGACTGGGACTAGCGGGGGGGACAGATACGCAGTATTTT. This sequence encodes CASRRLGLAGGTDTQYF. This sequence joins TRBV28 and TRBJ2-3; TRBD2 matches at 16 bases. The trim removed 6 bases at V and 3 bases at J, leaving 6 bases unmatched. This CDR3 has 17 amino acids. The germline V gene encodes CDR1 MDHEN and CDR2 SYDVKM.

The rearrangement uses TRBV7-3 and TRBJ2-2, with TRBD2 as a possible D gene (6 bases). With 3 bases removed from V and 4 bases from J, the gap between germline ends came to 12 bases. CDR1 is SGHTA, CDR2 FQGTGA, per germline. The CDR3 has 15 amino acids. CDR3 region: CASSFSKGGTGELFF. The CDR3 DNA is TGTGCCAGCAGCTTCTCGAAGGGAGGCACCGGGGAGCTGTTTTTT.

The chain employs TRBV29-1 and TRBJ2-6; TRBD2 aligns across 9 bases. The V and J ends lost 2 bases and 0 bases, in that order; junction bases with no gene match: 8. CDR1 is SQVTM and CDR2 is ANQGSEA in the germline V gene. CDR3 length equals 18 residues. The CDR3 spells CSVELRAGGSSGANVLTF. CDR3 coding DNA: TGCAGCGTTGAATTGCGGGCGGGGGGGAGCTCTGGGGCCAACGTCCTGACTTTC. Full variable domain (outside the CDR3, taken from reference TRBV29-1 and TRBJ2-6): SAVISQKPSRDICQRGTSLTIQCQVDSQVTMMFWYRQQPGQSLTLIATANQGSEATYESGFVIDKFPISRPNLTFSTLTVSNMSPEDSSIYLCSVELRAGGSSGANVLTFGAGSRLTVL.

In its sample, this clonotype was seen a few times. The DNA of the CDR3 is TGTGCCAGCAGCTTGACCGGGACGGATTCTAACTATGGCTACACCTTC. The encoded protein is CASSLTGTDSNYGYTF. The V and J genes are TRBV7-9 and TRBJ1-2; a possible D gene is TRBD1 (5 bases). This CDR3 comprises 16 residues. CDR1 is SEHNR and CDR2 is FQNEAQ in the germline V gene (reference sequence). With 3 bases removed from V and 0 bases from J, the gap between germline ends came to 14 bases.

This clonotype was seen only a few times. The chain has TRBV6-2 or TRBV6-3 and TRBJ2-2; D gene ambiguous. The CDR3 has 15 amino acids. V was shortened by 6 bases and J by 0 bases, with 11 bases between the two germline ends. The V gene's germline CDR1 is MNHEY and CDR2 SVGEGT. CDR3 sequence: CASRKRSSNTGELFF. The CDR3 nucleotides read TGTGCCAGCAGGAAAAGGAGTTCGAACACCGGGGAGCTGTTTTTT.

This clonotype was seen only a few times. The CDR3 is CSAPRVGSTDTQYF. In DNA, the CDR3 is TGCAGTGCTCCTCGGGTCGGTAGCACAGATACGCAGTATTTT. This sequence joins TRBV20-1 and TRBJ2-3; D is unclear. V was shortened by 5 bases and J by 0 bases, with 12 bases between the two germline ends. The CDR3 has 14 amino acids. The germline V gene has CDR1 DFQATT and CDR2 SNEGSKA (reference sequence).

This clonotype was observed a few times. This chain joins TRBV2 and TRBJ2-1; perhaps TRBD1 as D (6 bases). Germline V CDR1 and CDR2: SNHLY, FYNNEI. The V end was cut by 9 bases, the J end by 4 bases, with 13 bases between. This CDR3 contains 13 residues. The CDR3 sequence is CARPLGTYNEQFF. The CDR3, as DNA: TGTGCCAGGCCTTTGGGGACATACAATGAGCAGTTCTTC.

This chain links TRBV19 with TRBJ2-1; 10 positions match TRBD2. Looked up from germline, CDR1 is LNHDA and CDR2 is SQIVND (reference sequence). This CDR3 contains 18 residues. Germline trimming cut 2 bases from V and 4 bases from J; bases unmatched to any gene: 11. In DNA form, the CDR3 reads TGTGCCAGTAGTATAATTCTAGGTAGCGGGAGGCGATACAATGAGCAGTTCTTC. Its translation: CASSIILGSGRRYNEQFF.

Ten or more counts support this clonotype. This chain links TRBV11-2 with TRBJ2-7; 9 bases line up with TRBD1. The junction had 5 bases not matched to a gene; V was cut back by 6 bases and J by 2 bases. CDR3 length equals 14 residues. In germline, CDR1 is SGHAT, CDR2 FQNNGV. The CDR3 DNA reads as TGTGCCAGCAGTTTGGACAGGGGTACCTACGAGCAGTACTTC. Its translation: CASSLDRGTYEQYF. Complete variable domain (other parts from reference TRBV11-2 and TRBJ2-7): EAGVAQSPRYKIIEKRQSVAFWCNPISGHATLYWYQQILGQGPKLLIQFQNNGVVDDSQLPKDRFSAERLKGVDSTLKIQPAKLEDSAVYLCASSLDRGTYEQYFGPGTRLTVT.

This clonotype was picked up a small number of times. J is TRBJ2-1 and V is TRBV28, with 14 bases that match TRBD2. CDR1 and CDR2 (germline): MDHEN, SYDVKM. The CDR3 totals 18 residues. After removal of 7 bases from V and 9 bases from J, the junction contained 17 bases not matched to a gene. In DNA, the CDR3 is TGTGCCAGCAATCCGGGACTAGCGGGAGCCAGGAGGAGCGGTGAGCAGTTCTTC. Encoded protein: CASNPGLAGARRSGEQFF.

This clonotype was found many times. J is TRBJ2-7 and V is TRBV7-2; D is tentatively TRBD1 or TRBD2 (5 bases each). Germline CDR1 and CDR2: SGHTA and FQGNSA. The germline V and J ends were trimmed by 1 base and 4 bases, with 14 bases remaining between them. This CDR3 region has 15 residues. CDR3 residues: CASSLEWGPLYEQYF. CDR3 nucleotide sequence: TGTGCCAGCAGCTTAGAATGGGGACCCCTATACGAGCAGTACTTC.